The clone carrying this T cell receptor (beta chain) was seen a few times. Its antigen remains unknown. The data derive from a study of CD8 T cells in ankylosing spondylitis. Preparation of TCR beta libraries was done by quantitative 5'-RACE with molecular barcodes. TCRdb passed the 5' RACE reads through MiXCR, listing each CDR3 protein once. The sample contains approximately 100,000 distinct CDR3 sequences, approximately 25% of which appear only once. The V end lost 3 bases, the J end lost 0 bases, and 8 bases lay between the germline ends. This CDR3 contains 14 residues. Looked up from germline, CDR1 is SGHRS and CDR2 is YFSETQ. Study-wide findings and caveats: Clones tied to disease were said to be significantly enriched in matched ankylosing spondylitis synovial fluid. Fewer than ten highly homologous variants made up a TCR beta motif that seemed to typify ankylosing spondylitis blood. Disease-linked clones displayed a CD8+ phenotype and appeared relatively rarely in peripheral blood.

Source material: synovial fluid, either unsorted or a sorted T cell fraction (not recorded which). This sequence was found in a male donor with ankylosing spondylitis. The V gene is TRBV5-1, the J gene TRBJ2-3; unclear D gene. The DNA of the CDR3 is TGCGCCAGCAGCTACGAGCATAGCACAGATACGCAGTATTTT. It encodes CASSYEHSTDTQYF.